This T cell receptor beta chain was captured by sequencing in a study of molecular identifiers for immune sequencing clone quantification (dated by TCRdb to about 2018). Regarding the complete study: For a replicate experiment, RNA from around 20,000 or 100,000 naive CD8 T cells was divided into five aliquots, of which four were sequenced. The study was a methods study using CD8 T cells to benchmark molecular-identifier clustering-based TCR repertoire sequencing (MIDCIRS) and TCR RNA copy counting. What the study reported, not specific to this receptor: Highly expanded clone sizes could be underestimated because identical TCR molecules may share a barcode. The naive libraries included spiked-in Jurkat TCR RNA (around 10 copies' worth), and this RNA is not part of the donor repertoire. Even against a background of approximately 1 million naive CD8 T cells, spiked-in Jurkat TCR RNA amounting to a single cell's worth was reported to be detectable. In CMV-specific effector cells, clones with more than 20 RNA copies contained over 99% of molecules, whereas in naive cells such clones contained under 1% of molecules. Modeling estimated about three recovered TCR RNA copies per cell, compared with approximately 9.5 by digital PCR, which implies 30% to 35% capture efficiency. When barcode sub-clustering was omitted, TCR diversity was inflated by chimeric consensus sequences, with chimeras reaching as high as 47%.

As encoded in the germline V gene (reference sequence), CDR1 is SEHNR while CDR2 is FQNEAQ. Taken from cysteine to phenylalanine, the CDR3 has 14 residues. Only the CDR3 DNA stays, 42 bases, in frame from base 1. V trim: 7 bases; J trim: 10 bases; unmatched bases: 12. Libraries of naive CD8 T cells were built from approximately 20,000 to 980,000 sorted cells, with 10%, 30% or 50% of the purified RNA used. On a BD FACSAria II, naive CD8 T cells were FACS-sorted as CD8+CD4-CCR7+CD45RA+ and collected into RLT Plus buffer. To test detection sensitivity, Jurkat RNA equivalent to more than 8 TCR copies was spiked into samples of roughly 18,000-1,000,000 naive CD8 T cells. CD8 T cells were enriched with RosetteSep CD8+ T Cell Enrichment Cocktail and Ficoll-Paque, followed by ACK red cell lysis. This clonotype was found once. Its antigen is currently not known. No much larger clonotype is one base removed from it; base qualities were not supplied. One read alone makes for weak evidence.

The receptor library was made with PCR. The sequencer listed for this sample is NextSeq 500. Bulk TCR libraries were prepared as previously described, using TCR primers listed in Table S5. Purification of total RNA was performed with the Qiagen AllPrep DNA/RNA kit. Before analysis, reads from multiple sequencing runs of the same library were pooled. The authors processed their data as follows. Reads were retained only if an exact TCR constant sequence was present, and the retained reads were trimmed to 150 nt and grouped according to their 12-nt molecular barcodes. Reads within each barcode group were sub-clustered using a 15% Levenshtein threshold, and quality-weighted consensus sequences were constructed for each RNA molecule. Non-functional sequences were removed, as were lower-count sequences one edit away from another. On the basis of fitting two negative binomial distributions, barcode sub-clusters with fewer than 20% of the maximum read count were discarded. TCRdb itself trimmed the public reads at Q25 with fastp, ran MiXCR and retained productive beta chains. Under each unique CDR3 protein, matching rows form one entry showing the most common genes and DNA. TCRdb, not the original authors, processed these V and J calls. A total of under 800,000 distinct CDR3 sequences appear in this sample, 25% of them only once. 0.6% to 0.9% of the sample lies in the top ten.

This sequence was found in a human donor in good health. Some libraries in this study had Jurkat cell RNA spiked in. What was sequenced was naive CD8+ T cells from blood, with Jurkat cell RNA spiked in. The sample's cell subset or site label is to be understood as: FACS-sorted CD8+CD4-CCR7+CD45RA+ naive T cells. The chain uses TRBV7-9 and TRBJ2-2, with 7 junctional bases fitting TRBD1. The bases are TGTGCCAGCAACCTACAGGGGCGGAGTGAGGAGCTGTTTTTT. This yields the protein CASNLQGRSEELFF.